This T cell receptor beta chain was sequenced during a study of blood T cells in healthy people across ages. General study findings and limits: Roughly linearly, TCR beta diversity per million T cells fell as age increased.

In germline, CDR1 is DFQATT, CDR2 SNEGSKA (reference sequence). CDR3 length: 19 residues. On this clonotype: Its antigen is not identified.

Extracted total RNA amounted to at least 5.5 micrograms for each sample. Primers used in a second PCR of roughly 7 to 12 cycles were a sample-barcoded 5' primer and a J-beta primer mix. Each cDNA molecule received a tag from a template-switch adaptor that had 12 random nucleotides. TCRdb ran MiXCR on the 5' RACE reads and lists one entry per CDR3 protein. The table includes hundreds of thousands of distinct CDR3 sequences, approximately 39% detected once. The chain is built from TRBV20-1 and TRBJ2-1; TRBD2 agrees at 9 bases. The DNA end is a closer match to TRBJ2-7, so the J assignment may be wrong. This TCR was sampled from an older woman in good health. The sequenced sample consisted of blood. The CDR3, as DNA: TGCAGTGCGACCCCGACTGGCGGGAGGGCCCTGAGCTCCTACAATGAGCAGTACTTC. It codes for CSATPTGGRALSSYNEQYF.